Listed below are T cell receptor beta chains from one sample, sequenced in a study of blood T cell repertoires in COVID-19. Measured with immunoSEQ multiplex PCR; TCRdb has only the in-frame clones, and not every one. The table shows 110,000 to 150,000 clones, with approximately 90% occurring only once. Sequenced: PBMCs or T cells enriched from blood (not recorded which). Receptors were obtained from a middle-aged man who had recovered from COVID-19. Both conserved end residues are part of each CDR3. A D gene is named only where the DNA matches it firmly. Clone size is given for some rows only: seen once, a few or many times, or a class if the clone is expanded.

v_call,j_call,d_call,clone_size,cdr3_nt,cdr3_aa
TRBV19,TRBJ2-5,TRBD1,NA,TGTGCCAGTAGTCCATGGACAGGGAGTATTGAGACCCAGTACTTC,CASSPWTGSIETQYF
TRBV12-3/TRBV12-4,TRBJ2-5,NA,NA,TGTGCCAGCAGTTTAGGACTAGAGACCCAGTACTTC,CASSLGLETQYF
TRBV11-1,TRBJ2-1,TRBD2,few,TGTGCCAGCAGCCTAGGGGATAGCGGGGACAATGAGCAGTTCTTC,CASSLGDSGDNEQFF
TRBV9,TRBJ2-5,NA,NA,TGTGCCAGCAGCGTGGTAGGGGGTGAGACCCAGTACTTC,CASSVVGGETQYF
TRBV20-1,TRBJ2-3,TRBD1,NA,TGCAGTGCTAGGCCCGGGACAGCGCAGTATTTT,CSARPGTAQYF
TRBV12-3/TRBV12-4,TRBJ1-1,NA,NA,TGTGCCAGCAGTTTCACAGGGAACACTGAAGCTTTCTTT,CASSFTGNTEAFF
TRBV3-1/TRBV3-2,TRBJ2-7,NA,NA,TGTGCCAGCAGCCAATTTAGTGGGGCTTACGAGCAGTACTTC,CASSQFSGAYEQYF
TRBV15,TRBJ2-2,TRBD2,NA,TGTGCCACCGCAACCGGGACTAGCGGGAGGGCCAACGGGGAGCTGTTTTTT,CATATGTSGRANGELFF
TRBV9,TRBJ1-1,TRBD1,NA,TGTGCCAGCAGCGCACTACAGGGGTCGTACACTGAAGCTTTCTTT,CASSALQGSYTEAFF
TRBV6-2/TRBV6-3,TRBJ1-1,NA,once,TGTGCCAGCAGTTACCTCTTGAGATCGGAAGCTTTCTTT,CASSYLLRSEAFF
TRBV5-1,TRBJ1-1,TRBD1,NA,TGCGCCAGCAACCTGGGACAGACGAACACTGAAGCTTTCTTT,CASNLGQTNTEAFF
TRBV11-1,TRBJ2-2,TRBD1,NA,TGTGCCAGCAGCTCCAACAGGGGAACCGGGGAGCTGTTTTTT,CASSSNRGTGELFF
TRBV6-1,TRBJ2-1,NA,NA,TGTGCCAGCAGTGAACCGGGGTGGGGCAATGAGCAGTTCTTC,CASSEPGWGNEQFF
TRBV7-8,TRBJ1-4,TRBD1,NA,TGTGCCAGCAGCTTAGCCAACAGGGGCCTAGGTGAAAAACTGTTTTTT,CASSLANRGLGEKLFF
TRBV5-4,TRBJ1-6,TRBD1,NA,TGTGCCAGCAGCTTGCGACAGGGATCATCACCCCTCCACTTT,CASSLRQGSSPLHF
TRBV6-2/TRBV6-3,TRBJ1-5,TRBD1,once,TGTGCCAGCAGTTCCCCCACAGGGGGCCAACAGCCCCAGCATTTT,CASSSPTGGQQPQHF
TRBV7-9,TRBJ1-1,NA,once,TGTGCCAGCAGCTTAGCGGGGGCGAACACTGAAGCTTTCTTT,CASSLAGANTEAFF
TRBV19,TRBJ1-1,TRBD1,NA,TGTGCCAGTAGCTCAACTCTAGGGGGCCGGAACACTGAAGCTTTCTTT,CASSSTLGGRNTEAFF
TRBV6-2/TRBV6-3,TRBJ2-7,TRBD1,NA,TGTGCCAGCAGTTCCCCGTGGGACAGGGTCTACGAGCAGTACTTC,CASSSPWDRVYEQYF
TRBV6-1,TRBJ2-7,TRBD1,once,TGTGCCAGCAGTGAAGGGACAGGGGCCTACGAGCAGTACTTC,CASSEGTGAYEQYF
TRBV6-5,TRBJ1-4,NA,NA,TGTGCCAGCAGAGGACACAGAACTAATGAAAAACTGTTTTTT,CASRGHRTNEKLFF
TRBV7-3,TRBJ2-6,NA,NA,TGTGCCAGCAGCCGGGAGCCAGGGGCCAACGTCCTGACTTTC,CASSREPGANVLTF
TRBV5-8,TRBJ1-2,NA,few,TGTGCCAGCAGCTTCGGCCCGGGTTCTTATGGCTACACCTTC,CASSFGPGSYGYTF
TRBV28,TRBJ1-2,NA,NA,TGTGCCAGCAGTGACGCTCCGACAGGAGCTAACTATGGCTACACCTTC,CASSDAPTGANYGYTF
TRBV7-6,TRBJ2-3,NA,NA,TGTGCCAGCAGCTTAGGCGGCACAGATACGCAGTATTTT,CASSLGGTDTQYF
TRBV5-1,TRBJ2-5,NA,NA,TGCGCCAGCAGGTTTGCGGTCCAAGAGACCCAGTACTTC,CASRFAVQETQYF
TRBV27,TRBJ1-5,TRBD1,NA,TGTGCCAGCAGTCTCAGACAGGGCCCAAAATACAATCAGCCCCAGCATTTT,CASSLRQGPKYNQPQHF
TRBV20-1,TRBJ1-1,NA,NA,TGCAGTAACAGGATGAACACTGAAGCTTTCTTT,CSNRMNTEAFF
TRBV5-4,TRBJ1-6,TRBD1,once,TGTGCCAGCAGCTTGGGACCCGAGTCAGGGGGAAGTTCACCCCTCCACTTT,CASSLGPESGGSSPLHF
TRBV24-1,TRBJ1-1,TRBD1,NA,TGTGCCACCAGTGATTTGAAGACAGGGAGGTCTTTCTTT,CATSDLKTGRSFF
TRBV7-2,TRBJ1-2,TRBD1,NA,TGTGCCAGCAGCCTGGGACAGGGGCTGAGTGGCTACACCTTC,CASSLGQGLSGYTF
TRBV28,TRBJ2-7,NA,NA,TGTGCCAGCAGTTTCACTCGCTACGAGCAGTACTTC,CASSFTRYEQYF
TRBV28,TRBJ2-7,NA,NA,TGTGCCAGCAGCCCCGGGTACGAGCAGTACTTC,CASSPGYEQYF
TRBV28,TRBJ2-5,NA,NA,TGTGCCAGCAGTTCAGGTCAGGTCGAAGAGACCCAGTACTTC,CASSSGQVEETQYF